Listed below are T cell receptor beta chains from one sample, sequenced in a study of PD-1 and CTLA-4 blockade in melanoma. TCRdb's table, derived via immunoSEQ multiplex PCR, lists solely in-frame clones and lacks some. The sample consists of some 11,000 clones, roughly 80% of them appearing once. This specimen was CD8+ T cells from peripheral blood, taken from a patient given anti-PD-1 treatment. The receptors originated from a human donor with melanoma. Both conserved end residues are trimmed from each CDR3. Each record gives: V gene, D gene, J gene, CDR3 protein. The D gene is left open where the match is weak.

TRBV4-1,-,TRBJ1-1,ASSPPPTDMNTEAF
TRBV24-1,-,TRBJ2-7,ATSDGAYPTYEQY
TRBV11-3,-,TRBJ1-2,ASSFDTTDYGYT
TRBV6-2/TRBV6-3,-,TRBJ2-5,ASSYSSGTRETQY
TRBV12-3/TRBV12-4,-,TRBJ1-1,ASSFNTEAF
TRBV7-9,-,TRBJ1-1,ASTPSTEAF
TRBV7-8,TRBD1,TRBJ2-7,ASSLDLYPGTGTGHEQY
TRBV4-1,-,TRBJ1-5,ASSQEHRVHQPQH
TRBV6-1,-,TRBJ2-7,ASSEGRQY
TRBV12-3/TRBV12-4,TRBD1,TRBJ2-3,ASSRGGADTQY
TRBV5-6,-,TRBJ2-7,ASSLDEGRDEQY
TRBV29-1,-,TRBJ2-1,SVWTQEGEQF
TRBV12-3/TRBV12-4,-,TRBJ1-1,ASSYWGWTEAF
TRBV30,-,TRBJ1-1,AWMRAGEGNTEAF
TRBV5-4,-,TRBJ2-2,ASSLKGMNTGELF
TRBV30,TRBD2,TRBJ2-3,AWSVGSGGLTDTQY
TRBV6-6,TRBD1,TRBJ2-5,ASSLRTGPQETQY
TRBV27,TRBD2,TRBJ2-1,ASSLLSVETSGFNEQF
TRBV4-1,-,TRBJ2-7,ASSQGTGSSYEQY
TRBV12-3/TRBV12-4,-,TRBJ1-1,ASNPGRGMAF
TRBV11-3,TRBD2,TRBJ2-1,ASSLDDRTSGSSNEQF
TRBV2,-,TRBJ2-7,ASSEGHSYEQY
TRBV30,TRBD1,TRBJ1-5,AWSDGTGVQPQH
TRBV11-2,-,TRBJ2-1,ASSLWGAADSYNEQF
TRBV7-9,TRBD2,TRBJ2-1,ASSMGSGRTNEQF
TRBV5-4,-,TRBJ1-4,ASSLGRVNEKLF
TRBV7-9,-,TRBJ2-3,ASSLGDGDTQY
TRBV5-6,TRBD2,TRBJ2-7,ASSVIAGAYEQY
TRBV11-2,-,TRBJ2-3,ASSFLPSEVGDTQY
TRBV12-3/TRBV12-4,-,TRBJ2-1,ATSPPDNEQF
TRBV3-1/TRBV3-2,TRBD2,TRBJ2-3,ASSPRLAGDTQY
TRBV6-5,TRBD2,TRBJ2-7,ASSQWGLRSYEQY
TRBV11-3,-,TRBJ2-1,ASSTTLGAYNEQF
TRBV19,TRBD1,TRBJ1-5,ASTLKRGTGNQPQH
TRBV30,-,TRBJ1-1,AWIRRTEAF
TRBV7-9,TRBD1,TRBJ2-3,ASSYTGASTDTQY
TRBV21-1,-,TRBJ2-7,ASSKGGSSGDAYEQY
TRBV3-1/TRBV3-2,-,TRBJ1-4,ASSQERSEGEKLF
TRBV27,-,TRBJ1-4,ASSLIGSEKLF
TRBV6-5,-,TRBJ2-3,ASIGTSSTDTQY
TRBV6-5,TRBD2,TRBJ2-1,ASRGLAGSYNEQF
TRBV10-2,TRBD1,TRBJ2-1,ASSEPDTGGSYNEQF
TRBV10-1,-,TRBJ2-1,ASSPLGYNEQF
TRBV27,-,TRBJ2-1,ASRPTSGIARGHEQF
TRBV2,TRBD1,TRBJ2-3,ASSERNRGSDTQY
TRBV6-5,TRBD1,TRBJ1-2,ASSFTGTGKDGYT
TRBV5-6,-,TRBJ2-1,ASSLDPGSSYNEQF
TRBV7-9,TRBD2,TRBJ2-5,ASSSGLAGEETQY
TRBV6-1,-,TRBJ2-3,ASSDPRSTGSSTDTQY
TRBV4-1,-,TRBJ1-2,ASSQDLWQRYGYT
TRBV11-2,TRBD1,TRBJ2-2,ASSLSGQGYTGELF
TRBV5-6,TRBD1,TRBJ2-7,ASSLWDREDYEQY
TRBV7-8,-,TRBJ2-5,ASSHPWPQETQY
TRBV11-2,-,TRBJ2-1,ASSFDYPTYNEQF
TRBV4-3,TRBD1,TRBJ1-5,ASSQGQGRRPQH
TRBV5-4,-,TRBJ1-1,ASSPTDRNTEAF